These T cell receptor beta chains were read from a single sample in a study of blood T cells in healthy people across ages. TCRdb reprocessed the 5' RACE reads with MiXCR, giving one entry per CDR3 protein. Of some 1,800,000 distinct CDR3 sequences listed, about two fifths are singletons. Material: blood. These receptors came from a human donor in good health. CDR3s include the opening cysteine and the closing phenylalanine or tryptophan. The D gene is left open where the match is weak. Not every row has a clone size; where given, it reads once, few, many or a size class.

clone_size j_call v_call d_call cdr3_aa cdr3_nt
. TRBJ2-4 TRBV20-1 TRBD2 CSARDPFGLDNEQYF TGCAGTGCTAGAGATCCGTTTGGACTAGACAATGAGCAGTACTTC
. TRBJ1-2 TRBV5-6 . CASSAVHYGYTF TGTGCCAGCAGCGCCGTCCACTATGGCTACACCTTC
few TRBJ2-7 TRBV6-2/TRBV6-3 TRBD2 CASNGPERGDGTNEQYF TGTGCCAGCAACGGCCCAGAGCGGGGGGACGGAACCAATGAGCAGTACTTC
. TRBJ2-7 TRBV5-1 . CASSSYVFSYEQYF TGCGCCAGCAGCTCGTACGTATTTTCCTACGAGCAGTACTTC
. TRBJ2-4 TRBV6-6 . CASSVGEAGDIQYF TGTGCCAGCAGTGTCGGGGAGGCTGGAGACATTCAGTACTTC
few TRBJ2-7 TRBV7-3 TRBD1 CASSQGGEYEQYF TGTGCCAGCAGCCAAGGGGGCGAGTACGAGCAGTACTTC
few TRBJ1-2 TRBV7-2 . CASRPALGGHYGYTF TGTGCCAGCAGGCCAGCCCTCGGGGGCCACTATGGCTACACCTTC
. TRBJ1-2 TRBV7-3 . CASSLTGLPNYGYTF TGTGCCAGCAGCTTAACGGGACTGCCTAACTATGGCTACACCTTC
. TRBJ1-5 TRBV7-2 . CASSSTDGYQPQHF TGTGCCAGCAGCTCCACGGACGGCTATCAGCCCCAGCATTTT
. TRBJ2-7 TRBV20-1 TRBD2 CSARDLGGGSYNEQYF TGCAGTGCTAGAGATTTGGGGGGAGGGTCCTACAATGAGCAGTACTTC
. TRBJ2-7 TRBV5-1 TRBD1 CASSSGQDGEQYF TGCGCCAGCAGCTCTGGACAGGACGGCGAGCAGTACTTC
. TRBJ2-6 TRBV10-3 . CAISESGRSAANVLTF TGTGCCATCAGTGAGTCGGGAAGGTCTGCGGCCAACGTCCTGACTTTC
. TRBJ1-4 TRBV20-1 . CSANSRNEKLFF TGCAGTGCTAATTCGCGCAATGAAAAACTGTTTTTT
few TRBJ2-7 TRBV20-1 . CSARDRTLAYEQYF TGCAGTGCTAGAGATCGGACATTAGCCTACGAGCAGTACTTC